The present TCR beta chain was sequenced within a study of cytomegalovirus exposure and HLA in healthy donors. The primer mix had 60 Vbeta and 13 Jbeta primers. Clones were read by immunoSEQ multiplex PCR, and TCRdb kept only the in-frame ones, dropping some. The sample carries around 200,000 clones, approximately 79% recorded once. V was shortened by 4 bases and J by 7 bases, with 8 bases between the two germline ends. Per the germline V gene, CDR1 is SEHNR and CDR2 is FQNEAQ (reference sequence). CDR3 length: 12 amino acids. With regard to this clone: What it binds is unknown.

Findings of the study overall: After further analysis at a later stage, 15,000 to 20,000 TCR beta sequences were associated with HLA alleles at 0.05 false discovery rate. Per published reports, the classifier diagnosed cytomegalovirus status with high specificity and sensitivity.

The sequenced sample consisted of PBMCs. The receptor was isolated from a middle-aged man in good health and CMV-seropositive. This chain links TRBV7-9 with TRBJ1-5; D unclear. The CDR3 DNA sequence: TGTGCCAGCAGCTCGACGAGGCAGCCCCAGCATTTT. Residues: CASSSTRQPQHF.